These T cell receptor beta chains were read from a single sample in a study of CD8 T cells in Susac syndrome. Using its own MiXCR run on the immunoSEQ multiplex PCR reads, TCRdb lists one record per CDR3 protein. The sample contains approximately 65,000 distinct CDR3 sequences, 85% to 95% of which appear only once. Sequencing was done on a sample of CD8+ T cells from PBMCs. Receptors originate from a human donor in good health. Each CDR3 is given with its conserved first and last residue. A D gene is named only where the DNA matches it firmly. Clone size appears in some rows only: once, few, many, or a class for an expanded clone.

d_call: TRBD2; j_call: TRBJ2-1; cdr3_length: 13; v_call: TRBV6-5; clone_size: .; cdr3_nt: TGTGCCAGCAGTTGGACTAGCGTCAGTGAGCAGTTCTTC; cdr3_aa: CASSWTSVSEQFF
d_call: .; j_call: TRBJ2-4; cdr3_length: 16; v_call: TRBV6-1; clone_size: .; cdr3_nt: TGTGCCAGCAGTAAGGACAGAGATCCTATTCCAATGGTTCAGTACTTC; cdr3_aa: CASSKDRDPIPMVQYF
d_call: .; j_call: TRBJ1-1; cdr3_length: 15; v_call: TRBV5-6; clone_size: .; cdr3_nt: TGTGCCAGCAGCCAAGTCGGCCGGATGAACACTGAAGCTTTCTTT; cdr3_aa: CASSQVGRMNTEAFF
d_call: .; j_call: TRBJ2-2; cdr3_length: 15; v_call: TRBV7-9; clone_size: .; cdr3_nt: TGTGCCAGCAGCTTAGGCCTGGGGTTCACCGGGGAGCTGTTTTTT; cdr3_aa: CASSLGLGFTGELFF
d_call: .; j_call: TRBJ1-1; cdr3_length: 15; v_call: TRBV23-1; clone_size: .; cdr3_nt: TGCGCCAGCAGTCAATCTGAGGAAGGGGACACTGAAGCTTTCTTT; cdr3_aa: CASSQSEEGDTEAFF
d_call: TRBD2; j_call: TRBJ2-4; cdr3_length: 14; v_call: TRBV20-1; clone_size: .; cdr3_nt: TGCAGTGCTACCTCAACTAGCGGGGGAAACATTCAGTACTTC; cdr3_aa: CSATSTSGGNIQYF
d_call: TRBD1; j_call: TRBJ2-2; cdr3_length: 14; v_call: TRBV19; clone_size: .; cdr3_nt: TGTGCCACGGACCCCACAGGGGCGGTCGGGGAGCTGTTTTTT; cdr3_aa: CATDPTGAVGELFF
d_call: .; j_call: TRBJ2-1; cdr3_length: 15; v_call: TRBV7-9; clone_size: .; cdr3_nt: TGTGCCAGCACCCCCCTGGGGGGCCCCGGCAATGAGCAGTTCTTC; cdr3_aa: CASTPLGGPGNEQFF
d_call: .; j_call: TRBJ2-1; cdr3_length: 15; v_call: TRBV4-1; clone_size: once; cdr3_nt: TGCGCCAGCAGCCAAGTGGGGACCCCTGAGGATGAGCAGTTCTTC; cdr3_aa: CASSQVGTPEDEQFF
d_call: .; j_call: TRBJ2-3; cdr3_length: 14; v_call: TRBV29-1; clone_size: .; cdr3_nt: TGCAGCGTTGAAACCTCCTGGGGCGAGTGGACGCAGTATTTT; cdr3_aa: CSVETSWGEWTQYF
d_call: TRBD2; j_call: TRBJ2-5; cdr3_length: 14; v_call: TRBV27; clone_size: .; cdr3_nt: TGTGCCAGCAGCCTAGGCGGACTAGGAGAGACCCAGTACTTC; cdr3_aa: CASSLGGLGETQYF
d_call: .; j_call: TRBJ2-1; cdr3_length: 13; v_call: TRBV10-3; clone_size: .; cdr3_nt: TGTGCCATCAGTGAGCGGGAGAACAATGAGCAGTTCTTC; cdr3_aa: CAISERENNEQFF
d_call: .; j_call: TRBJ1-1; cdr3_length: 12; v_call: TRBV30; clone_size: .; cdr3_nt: TGTGCCTGGAGTAGCGATACCCCTGAAGCTTTCTTT; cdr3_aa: CAWSSDTPEAFF
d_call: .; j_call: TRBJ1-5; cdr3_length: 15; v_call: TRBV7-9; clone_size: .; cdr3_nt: TGTGCCAGCAGCTTAGCCCCGGACGCGACGCAGCCCCAGCATTTT; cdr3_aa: CASSLAPDATQPQHF
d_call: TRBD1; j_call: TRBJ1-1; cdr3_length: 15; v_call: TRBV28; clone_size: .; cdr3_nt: TGTGCCAGCAGTCCCAGGGACAGCGTTAGCACTGAAGCTTTCTTT; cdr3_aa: CASSPRDSVSTEAFF
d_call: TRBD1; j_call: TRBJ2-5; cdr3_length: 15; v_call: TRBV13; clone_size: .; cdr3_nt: TGTGCCAGCAGCCGGGCCGAGGGGGCCCAAGAGACCCAGTACTTC; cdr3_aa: CASSRAEGAQETQYF
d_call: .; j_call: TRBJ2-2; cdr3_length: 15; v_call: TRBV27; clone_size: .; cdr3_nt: TGTGCCAGCAGTTTATCCCCCGGGAACACCGGGGAGCTGTTTTTT; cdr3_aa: CASSLSPGNTGELFF
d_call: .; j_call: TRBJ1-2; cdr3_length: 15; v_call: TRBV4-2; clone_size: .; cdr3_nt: TGTGCCAGCAGCCAAGCAGGGGAGGAGGCCTATGGCTACACCTTC; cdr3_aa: CASSQAGEEAYGYTF
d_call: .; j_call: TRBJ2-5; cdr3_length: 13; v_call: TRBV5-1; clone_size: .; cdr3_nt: TGCGCCAGCAGCCAAAACTACCAAGAGACCCAGTACTTC; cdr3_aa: CASSQNYQETQYF
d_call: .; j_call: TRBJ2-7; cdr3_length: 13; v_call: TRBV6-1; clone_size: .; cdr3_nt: TGTGCCAGCAGAAAGGGGGGCATCGACGAGCAGTACTTC; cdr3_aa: CASRKGGIDEQYF
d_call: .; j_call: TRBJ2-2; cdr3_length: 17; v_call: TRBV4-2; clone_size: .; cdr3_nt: TGTGCCAGCAGCCAAGATCTTGAGGACATGAACACCGGGGAGCTGTTTTTT; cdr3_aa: CASSQDLEDMNTGELFF